Below are 16 T cell receptor beta chains sequenced from a single sample in a study of cytomegalovirus exposure and HLA in healthy donors. PCR amplification relied on 60 Vbeta primers (plus 13 Jbeta primers). Sequencing was performed with immunoSEQ multiplex PCR; in TCRdb, only in-frame clones are kept and a portion is missing. The sample records 200,000 to 250,000 clones, around 83% being singletons. Sequencing was done on a sample of PBMCs. The source is a girl aged 2 to 10 in good health and CMV-seronegative.

The chain employs TRBV10-3 and TRBJ2-7, with 8 bases fitting TRBD2. V shed 6 bases and J 4 bases; nucleotides not matched to a gene: 11. Germline V gene sequence: CDR1 ENHRY, CDR2 SYGVKD. The CDR3 has 15 amino acids. The CDR3 nucleotides are TGTGCCATCAGCCCGGGGGGGACACTTTCGTACGAGCAGTACTTC. Translating gives CAISPGGTLSYEQYF.

This sequence joins TRBV5-1 and TRBJ2-3, with 12 bases aligning to TRBD2. The CDR3 extends over 14 amino acids. The junction had 6 bases not matched to a gene; V was cut back by 7 bases and J by 6 bases. CDR1 and CDR2 (germline): SGHRS, YFSETQ. CDR3 sequence: CASRLAGDYDTQYF. The CDR3 coding sequence is TGCGCCAGCCGACTAGCGGGGGATTACGATACGCAGTATTTT.

This clone appeared once. The CDR3 DNA reads TGTGCCAGCAGTCACACCGGGACTAAGGAGACCCAGTACTTC. Its translation: CASSHTGTKETQYF. The chain combines TRBV7-7 with TRBJ2-5; 7 bases agree with TRBD2. The junction had 9 bases not matched to a gene; V was cut back by 6 bases and J by 5 bases. The germline CDR1 and CDR2 sequences are SSHAT and FNYEAQ (reference sequence). The CDR3 runs 14 residues.

This chain uses TRBV29-1 with TRBJ2-3; a possible D gene is TRBD1 (6 bases). CDR3 size: 11 residues. The V gene lost 7 bases and the J gene lost 3 bases, with 8 bases spanning the gap. The germline V gene has CDR1 SQVTM and CDR2 ANQGSEA. CDR3 coding DNA: TGCAGCGGGGGGCGGACAGATACGCAGTATTTT. Translating it yields CSGGRTDTQYF.

CDR3 in DNA: TGCGCCAGCAGCCGAGCCGGGGTGAACTACAATGAGCAGTTCTTC. Its protein product is CASSRAGVNYNEQFF. The chain has TRBV5-1 and TRBJ2-1, with TRBD2 as a possible D gene (5 bases). The length of the CDR3 is 15 residues. Germline CDR1 is SGHRS and CDR2 is YFSETQ. V was shortened by 4 bases and J by 3 bases, with 14 bases between the two germline ends.

V and J are TRBV5-1 and TRBJ2-3; 9 bases line up with TRBD2. The CDR3 has 17 residues. Trimming at V came to 0 bases and at J to 2 bases, leaving 7 bases not matched to a gene. Germline CDR1 and CDR2: SGHRS and YFSETQ. The chain's CDR3 is CASSLVPSGEFTDTQYF. As DNA, the CDR3 is TGCGCCAGCAGCTTGGTGCCTAGCGGGGAGTTCACAGATACGCAGTATTTT. Full variable domain (missing parts from reference TRBV5-1 and TRBJ2-3): KAGVTQTPRYLIKTRGQQVTLSCSPISGHRSVSWYQQTPGQGLQFLFEYFSETQRNKGNFPGRFSGRQFSNSRSEMNVSTLELGDSALYLCASSLVPSGEFTDTQYFGPGTRLTVL.

V usage is TRBV19 and J usage is TRBJ2-3; 8 bases agree with TRBD1. The J segment lost 3 bases and the V segment lost 8 bases, leaving 7 bases of the junction unmatched. The germline V gene encodes CDR1 LNHDA and CDR2 SQIVND (reference sequence). CDR3 length: 14 residues. This CDR3 reads CASGNRGSTDTQYF. The CDR3 DNA reads TGTGCCAGTGGAAACAGGGGGTCGACAGATACGCAGTATTTT.

The chain links TRBV10-3 to TRBJ2-5; the match to TRBD1 covers 7 bases. The germline V gene has CDR1 ENHRY and CDR2 SYGVKD. The CDR3 extends over 15 amino acids. This CDR3 is CATGAQIIGEETQYF. Here the CDR3 DNA reads TGTGCAACAGGGGCCCAAATCATCGGGGAAGAGACCCAGTACTTC.

The gene calls are TRBV9 and TRBJ2-3, with D perhaps TRBD1 (5 bases). V was clipped by 0 bases and J by 2 bases, with 16 bases between them. The CDR3 extends over 17 amino acids. From germline, CDR1 is SGDLS and CDR2 YYNGEE. CDR3 DNA sequence: TGTGCCAGCAGCGTAGGCCCAGGGTTAGGGGCCACAGATACGCAGTATTTT. Translation: CASSVGPGLGATDTQYF. The variable domain in full, completed from reference TRBV9 and TRBJ2-3, reads DSGVTQTPKHLITATGQRVTLRCSPRSGDLSVYWYQQSLDQGLQFLIQYYNGEERAKGNILERFSAQQFPDLHSELNLSSLELGDSALYFCASSVGPGLGATDTQYFGPGTRLTVL.

The chain joins TRBV18 to TRBJ2-7; a weak D match, TRBD1 (6 bases). CDR3 length equals 12 residues. Germline V lookup: CDR1 KGHSH, CDR2 LQKENI. Trimming stripped 6 bases from V and 5 bases from J, with 11 bases between. CDR3 nucleotide sequence: TGTGCCAGCTCGCGGAACAGGGACGAGCAGTACTTC. Amino acid sequence: CASSRNRDEQYF.

V gene TRBV30 combines with J gene TRBJ1-3; tentatively, D is TRBD1 (6 bases). The CDR3 length is 15 residues. Trimming cost V 1 base and J 4 bases, with 14 bases left between them. Per the germline V gene, CDR1 is GTSNPN and CDR2 is SVGIG (reference sequence). CDR3 DNA sequence: TGTGCCTGGAGTGAGGCTTCCGGGACAGGAAACACCATATATTTT. It yields the protein CAWSEASGTGNTIYF.

J is TRBJ1-4 and V is TRBV7-6; no firm D call. Between the trimmed V and J ends, which lost 2 bases and 5 bases, there was a span of 9 bases. This CDR3 contains 14 residues. Germline V CDR1 and CDR2: SGHVS, FNYEAQ. The CDR3 coding sequence is TGTGCCAGCAGCTTACCGGGTCGGAATGAAAAACTGTTTTTT. This codes for CASSLPGRNEKLFF.

V gene TRBV5-4 combines with J gene TRBJ1-2; maybe TRBD1 (5 bases). The V and J ends lost 0 bases and 7 bases respectively, with 10 bases between them. Germline CDR1 and CDR2: SGHNT and YYREEE (reference sequence). CDR3 length equals 13 residues. CDR3 region: CASSLVQGGGYTF. CDR3 nucleotide sequence: TGTGCCAGCAGCTTGGTTCAGGGCGGTGGCTACACCTTC.

V gene TRBV5-6 combines with J gene TRBJ2-7; D remains ambiguous. The CDR3 contains 12 residues. Trimming stripped 1 base from V and 8 bases from J, with 10 bases between. Germline V gene data show CDR1 as SGHDT and CDR2 as YYEEEE. The CDR3 coding sequence is TGTGCCAGCAGCTTGCGAGACATCCAGCAGTACTTC. Encoded protein: CASSLRDIQQYF.

The chain uses TRBV5-4 and TRBJ2-2; tentatively, D is TRBD2 (6 bases). The length of the CDR3 is 16 residues. Per the germline V gene, CDR1 is SGHNT and CDR2 is YYREEE (reference sequence). V lost 4 bases, J lost 2 bases, and 15 bases lay in between. CDR3 loop: CASSPSLGTNTGELFF. CDR3 coding DNA: TGTGCCAGCAGCCCCTCTTTGGGGACTAACACCGGGGAGCTGTTTTTT.

The J gene is TRBJ2-3, the V gene TRBV6-1; 10 bases match TRBD2. Germline values: CDR1 MNHNS, CDR2 SASEGT. This CDR3 region has 16 residues. With V trimmed by 4 bases and J by 5 bases, 9 bases remained unmatched. CDR3 DNA: TGTGCCAGCAGTGTTTTCGGGCTAGCGGGAGTAGATACGCAGTATTTT. Translated: CASSVFGLAGVDTQYF.